A single sample is the source of the 2 T cell receptor beta chains below, sequenced in a study of breast tumors, draining lymph nodes, adjacent tissues. Samples came from axillary lymph nodes draining the breast cancer. TCRdb used MiXCR to reprocess the multiplex PCR reads, holding one entry per CDR3 protein. The sample carries 180,000 or so distinct CDR3 sequences, approximately 33% recorded once. The sequencing sample was made of axillary lymph node tissue. These receptors were obtained from a female donor with breast cancer. Some clones in this sample may be carry-over from other donors' samples.

This clonotype was observed at least ten times. The gene calls are TRBV19 and TRBJ1-3; 8 positions agree with TRBD1. V was pared by 5 bases and J by 0 bases, with 6 bases of the junction left unmatched. Germline loops: CDR1 LNHDA, CDR2 SQIVND (reference sequence). This CDR3 comprises 16 residues. CDR3 coding DNA: TGTGCCAGTAGTGCCTCAACAGGGGGCTCTGGAAACACCATATATTTT. Protein product: CASSASTGGSGNTIYF. The full variable domain, its missing parts supplied by reference TRBV19 and TRBJ1-3, is DGGITQSPKYLFRKEGQNVTLSCEQNLNHDAMYWYRQDPGQGLRLIYYSQIVNDFQKGDIAEGYSVSREKKESFPLTVTSAQKNPTAFYLCASSASTGGSGNTIYFGEGSWLTVV.

This clonotype was observed once. The rearrangement links TRBV5-1 to TRBJ2-3, with a weak D call TRBD1 (5 bases). The V end was cut by 3 bases, the J end by 3 bases, with 8 bases between. CDR3 length: 13 residues. CDR1 and CDR2 from the germline V gene are SGHRS and YFSETQ. CDR3 protein: CASSYGATDTQYF. In DNA, the CDR3 is TGCGCCAGCAGCTATGGGGCAACAGATACGCAGTATTTT. Full variable domain (outside the CDR3, taken from reference TRBV5-1 and TRBJ2-3): KAGVTQTPRYLIKTRGQQVTLSCSPISGHRSVSWYQQTPGQGLQFLFEYFSETQRNKGNFPGRFSGRQFSNSRSEMNVSTLELGDSALYLCASSYGATDTQYFGPGTRLTVL.